A single sample is the source of the 2 T cell receptor beta chains below, sequenced in a study of PD-L1 blockade in urothelial cancer. The time point: peripheral blood 6 weeks after treatment start. Clones were sequenced by immunoSEQ multiplex PCR, and TCRdb holds only the in-frame ones, with some missing. This table holds some 120,000 clones, around 88% found once. Sequencing used PBMCs, obtained around atezolizumab (anti-PD-L1) treatment. Every receptor here comes from a man in his 60s with urothelial cancer.

This clone appeared once. The chain joins TRBV6-5 to TRBJ1-6, with 7 bases identical to TRBD1. Germline CDR1 and CDR2: MNHEY and SVGAGI. V was pared by 7 bases and J by 6 bases, with 9 bases of the junction left unmatched. This CDR3 is built from 15 residues. This CDR3 is CASNSYRGLNSPLHF. The CDR3 coding sequence is TGTGCCAGCAATTCTTACAGGGGTCTTAATTCACCCCTCCACTTT.

The CDR3 protein is CAISQGSGTEAFF. CDR3 DNA: TGTGCCATCTCACAGGGATCCGGAACTGAAGCTTTCTTT. The rearrangement uses TRBV19 and TRBJ1-1; D perhaps matches TRBD1 (6 bases). V was shortened by 10 bases and J by 5 bases, with 17 bases between the two germline ends. The CDR3 is 13 amino acids. Germline CDR1 is LNHDA and CDR2 is SQIVND (reference sequence). Supplemented by reference TRBV19 and TRBJ1-1, the full variable domain reads DGGITQSPKYLFRKEGQNVTLSCEQNLNHDAMYWYRQDPGQGLRLIYYSQIVNDFQKGDIAEGYSVSREKKESFPLTVTSAQKNPTAFYLCAISQGSGTEAFFGQGTRLTVV.